This T cell receptor beta chain was identified in a study of identical twins. Overall study results and limits: The study found excess low generation probability among twin-shared out-of-frame alpha sequences. Modelling approaches yielded underestimates of out-of-frame TCR alpha sharing between monozygotic twins.

TCRdb processed the 5' RACE reads anew with MiXCR; each CDR3 protein has one entry. The sample comprises about 390,000 distinct CDR3 sequences, approximately 8.7% of which are singletons, and 8% to 10% rests with the top ten. On this clonotype: What it binds is unknown.

The specimen sequenced was naive T cells sorted from blood. The TCR sequence derives from a woman aged 50 to 60 in good health.

The CDR3, as DNA: TGTGCCACCAGTGATTTGGGGACTAGTGTGCAGTTCTTC. Encoded protein: CATSDLGTSVQFF. The chain carries TRBV24-1 and TRBJ2-1, with 8 bases that match TRBD2. The V gene's germline CDR1 is KGHDR and CDR2 SFDVKD. V gave up 0 bases and J gave up 12 bases; unmatched junction bases: 3. This CDR3 spans 13 amino acids.